The 19 T cell receptor beta chains below come from one sample, sequenced in a study of cytomegalovirus exposure and HLA in healthy donors. The method was immunoSEQ multiplex PCR; TCRdb's version includes in-frame clones alone and lacks a portion of them. The repertoire holds more than 250,000 clones, with about 90% as singletons. Sequences were obtained from PBMCs. These receptors all come from a woman aged 25 to 45 in good health and CMV-seronegative.

The chain carries TRBV7-3 and TRBJ2-5; possible D gene TRBD2, 6 bases. V gave up 2 bases and J gave up 10 bases, with 14 bases separating them. CDR1 SGHTA and CDR2 FQGTGA come from the germline V gene. This CDR3 has 13 residues. CDR3 nucleotide sequence: TGTGCCAGCAGCTTAGGGTCTAGCGAGGACCAGTACTTC. Amino acid sequence: CASSLGSSEDQYF.

V is TRBV11-3 and J is TRBJ2-1; D uncertain. The CDR3 is made up of 12 amino acids. The V gene lost 6 bases and the J gene lost 10 bases, with 13 bases spanning the gap. The germline CDR1 and CDR2 sequences are SGHNT and YENEEA. The CDR3 nucleotides read TGTGCCAGCAGTCTTGACGGAAGGGAGCAGTTCTTC. Its protein product is CASSLDGREQFF.

This clone was counted a single time. The V call is TRBV18, the J call TRBJ2-7; D uncertain. CDR1 KGHSH and CDR2 LQKENI come from the germline V gene. The ends were cut back, 4 bases at V and 3 bases at J, with 7 bases in the middle. CDR3 length: 12 amino acids. The CDR3 sequence is CASSQLSYEQYF. The CDR3 DNA follows: TGTGCCAGCTCACAGTTGAGCTACGAGCAGTACTTC. Looking up the rest from reference TRBV18 and TRBJ2-7 gives the full variable domain: NAGVMQNPRHLVRRRGQEARLRCSPMKGHSHVYWYRQLPEEGLKFMVYLQKENIIDESGMPKERFSAEFPKEGPSILRIQQVVRGDSAAYFCASSQLSYEQYFGPGTRLTVT.

The chain combines TRBV13 with TRBJ2-7, with D perhaps matching TRBD1 (5 bases). This CDR3 has 15 amino acids. Trimming left V 5 bases short and J 2 bases short, with 16 bases between. The germline CDR1 and CDR2 sequences are PRHDT and FYEKMQ (reference sequence). The CDR3 region has the DNA TGTGCCAGCAGCCTGACAGCGCAGTTAACCTACGAGCAGTACTTC. This codes for CASSLTAQLTYEQYF. Variable domain in full (rest from reference TRBV13 and TRBJ2-7): AAGVIQSPRHLIKEKRETATLKCYPIPRHDTVYWYQQGPGQDPQFLISFYEKMQSDKGSIPDRFSAQQFSDYHSELNMSSLELGDSALYFCASSLTAQLTYEQYFGPGTRLTVT.

V is TRBV11-3 and J is TRBJ1-1, with 7 positions matching TRBD1. Germline-derived CDR1 and CDR2 are SGHNT and YENEEA. This CDR3 spans 15 amino acids. The V segment lost 4 bases and the J segment 5 bases; nucleotides outside the gene matches: 10. CDR3 residues: CASSSSRGSGTEAFF. CDR3 coding DNA: TGTGCCAGCAGCTCGTCCAGGGGGAGTGGGACTGAAGCTTTCTTT.

V gene TRBV30 combines with J gene TRBJ2-7; perhaps D is TRBD1 or TRBD2 (6 bases each). Trimming took 3 bases from V and 7 from J, leaving 16 bases between them. Germline-derived CDR1 and CDR2 are GTSNPN and SVGIG (reference sequence). The CDR3 sequence is 13 residues long. This CDR3 is CAWRFTLGGEQYF. DNA of the CDR3: TGTGCCTGGAGATTCACCCTAGGGGGGGAGCAGTACTTC.

This clone was observed a single time. This sequence joins TRBV14 and TRBJ2-1; 12 bases are shared with TRBD2. The trim removed 4 bases at V and 0 bases at J, leaving 13 bases unmatched. The CDR3 has 20 residues. Germline assignment: CDR1 SGHDN and CDR2 FVKESK. The CDR3 coding sequence is TGTGCCAGCAGCCCCCGAAGGGGACTAGCGGGTTTCAGCTCCTACAATGAGCAGTTCTTC. Translating gives CASSPRRGLAGFSSYNEQFF.

Written as DNA, the CDR3 is TGCGCCAGCAGCTTGGCAGCAGGGGTGAACACTGAAGCTTTCTTT. Translating it yields CASSLAAGVNTEAFF. The chain combines TRBV5-1 with TRBJ1-1; TRBD1 is a possible D gene (6 bases). Trimming removed 0 bases at V and 0 bases at J, with 9 bases between. Germline CDR1 is SGHRS and CDR2 is YFSETQ. The CDR3 contains 15 residues.

The table lists this clone with a count of one. The chain has TRBV6-1 and TRBJ1-3, with unresolved D. The germline V gene encodes CDR1 MNHNS and CDR2 SASEGT. This CDR3 comprises 14 residues. Trimming took 7 bases from V and 1 from J, leaving 11 bases between them. The CDR3 loop is CASIRGFSGNTIYF. In DNA, the CDR3 is TGTGCCAGCATACGGGGTTTTTCTGGAAACACCATATATTTT.

The V gene is TRBV7-3, the J gene TRBJ2-1, with 7 bases lining up with TRBD2. Germline loops: CDR1 SGHTA, CDR2 FQGTGA. This CDR3 spans 15 amino acids. J gave up 5 bases and V 5 bases, and 9 bases lay outside the gene matches. CDR3: CASSPQREKNNEQFF. The CDR3 nucleotides are TGTGCCAGCAGCCCACAGCGGGAAAAAAACAATGAGCAGTTCTTC.

The gene calls are TRBV28 and TRBJ2-4, with D perhaps TRBD1 (5 bases). CDR1 and CDR2 from the germline V gene are MDHEN and SYDVKM. V lost 3 bases and J 3 bases, leaving 9 bases between the germline ends. The CDR3 loop spans 14 amino acids. The CDR3: CASSFQGNKNIQYF. In DNA, the CDR3 is TGTGCCAGCAGTTTTCAGGGAAACAAAAACATTCAGTACTTC.

Turning to this clone: Other DNA sequences within the sample encode an identical CDR3. The chain joins TRBV28 to TRBJ2-7, with D uncertain. V lost 6 bases, J lost 1 base, and 7 bases lay in between. The CDR3 consists of 12 residues. Germline CDR1 and CDR2: MDHEN and SYDVKM. The CDR3 coding sequence is TGTGCCAGCAGCCCCCCTTCCTACGAGCAGTACTTC. Translated: CASSPPSYEQYF.

The gene calls are TRBV6-5 and TRBJ2-1, with D maybe TRBD2 (6 bases). Germline V lookup: CDR1 MNHEY, CDR2 SVGAGI. This CDR3 spans 13 amino acids. Trimming left V 11 bases short and J 0 bases short, with 11 bases between. The CDR3 loop reads CAVGTSSYNEQFF. CDR3 sequence (DNA): TGTGCCGTTGGGACTTCCTCCTACAATGAGCAGTTCTTC.

The chain employs TRBV11-2 and TRBJ2-1; D is perhaps TRBD1 (5 bases). CDR1 and CDR2 (germline): SGHAT, FQNNGV. The CDR3 runs to 15 residues. V lost 3 bases to trimming and J lost 0 bases, with 9 bases between them. CDR3 protein: CASSFFDSSYNEQFF. Here the CDR3 DNA reads TGTGCCAGCAGCTTCTTCGACAGCTCCTACAATGAGCAGTTCTTC.

This sequence joins TRBV2 and TRBJ2-3; TRBD2 matches 10 bases. The trim removed 8 bases at V and 0 bases at J, leaving 11 bases unmatched. The CDR3 contains 17 residues. CDR1 and CDR2 (germline): SNHLY, FYNNEI. The CDR3 DNA follows: TGTGCCAGCTCCCTAGCGGGAGATGAGCCTAGCACAGATACGCAGTATTTT. Protein product: CASSLAGDEPSTDTQYF.

The rearrangement joins TRBV9 to TRBJ1-1, with D possibly matching TRBD1 (5 bases). Germline V gene data show CDR1 as SGDLS and CDR2 as YYNGEE. The CDR3 is made up of 13 amino acids. V was pared by 4 bases and J by 0 bases, with 7 bases between. The CDR3 region has the DNA TGTGCCAGCAGCCCGACAGTGAACACTGAAGCTTTCTTT. Amino acid sequence: CASSPTVNTEAFF.

V gene TRBV27 combines with J gene TRBJ2-7; D gene ambiguous. Trimming removed 5 bases at V and 2 bases at J, with 7 bases between. Germline V gene lookup returns CDR1 MNHEY and CDR2 SMNVEV (reference sequence). The CDR3 consists of 12 residues. The CDR3 coding sequence is TGTGCCAGCAGTCCTGGGACCTACGAGCAGTACTTC. Protein sequence: CASSPGTYEQYF.

CDR3: CASRSGARNNEQFF. For the CDR3, the DNA is TGTGCCAGCAGATCCGGGGCTAGGAATAATGAGCAGTTCTTC. The rearrangement joins TRBV2 to TRBJ2-1, with D perhaps being TRBD1 or TRBD2 (5 bases each). The V and J ends lost 6 bases and 7 bases respectively, with 16 bases between them. Per germline, CDR1 SNHLY and CDR2 FYNNEI. This CDR3 is 14 amino acids long.

The chain carries TRBV4-1 and TRBJ2-5; TRBD2 might be the D (5 bases). The V end lost 0 bases, the J end lost 5 bases, and 7 bases lay between the germline ends. Germline CDR1 is MGHRA and CDR2 is YSYEKL. CDR3 length: 13 residues. The CDR3 DNA reads as TGCGCCAGCAGCCAAGAGGGCGGGGAGACCCAGTACTTC. Residues: CASSQEGGETQYF.